These 12 T cell receptor beta chains originate from one sample sequenced in a study of cytomegalovirus exposure and HLA in healthy donors. 60 Vbeta and 13 Jbeta primers were used in PCR. Using immunoSEQ multiplex PCR, the repertoire was profiled, and TCRdb retains in-frame clones only, with some absent. The profile shows 150,000 to 200,000 clones, about 80% of them singletons. Material for sequencing was PBMCs. These receptors were collected from a woman aged 25 to 45 in good health and CMV-seronegative.

V and J are TRBV19 and TRBJ1-3; tentative D call: TRBD1 (6 bases). Germline CDR1 and CDR2: LNHDA and SQIVND (reference sequence). Between the trimmed V and J ends, which lost 6 bases and 5 bases, there was a span of 26 bases. The CDR3 extends over 18 amino acids. The DNA for the CDR3 is TGTGCCAGTAGCATGCGCCTGACCGACGGGGGGCTTAGAAACACCATATATTTT. Its translation: CASSMRLTDGGLRNTIYF. The full variable domain, completed using reference TRBV19 and TRBJ1-3, is DGGITQSPKYLFRKEGQNVTLSCEQNLNHDAMYWYRQDPGQGLRLIYYSQIVNDFQKGDIAEGYSVSREKKESFPLTVTSAQKNPTAFYLCASSMRLTDGGLRNTIYFGEGSWLTVV.

The CDR3 nucleotides are TGTGCCAGCAGCCCTGCTACTAGCGGGAGTGGATTGGTAACCTACGAGCAGTACTTC. The encoded protein is CASSPATSGSGLVTYEQYF. This chain uses TRBV7-9 with TRBJ2-7; 11 bases agree with TRBD2. Unmatched junction bases numbered 17, after V lost 5 bases and J lost 2 bases. The CDR3 is 19 residues long. In germline, CDR1 is SEHNR, CDR2 FQNEAQ (reference sequence).

The rearrangement joins TRBV28 to TRBJ1-1; TRBD1 might be the D (6 bases). V dropped 6 bases and J dropped 2 bases, with 19 bases sitting between them. CDR3 length: 16 residues. CDR1 MDHEN and CDR2 SYDVKM come from the germline V gene. The CDR3 is CASSPAQGPGNTEAFF. The CDR3 DNA sequence: TGTGCCAGCAGCCCGGCCCAGGGGCCAGGAAACACTGAAGCTTTCTTT.

The chain employs TRBV5-1 and TRBJ2-4; 7 bases map to TRBD1. This CDR3 spans 13 amino acids. Germline CDR1 reads SGHRS; CDR2 reads YFSETQ. Trimming cost V 4 bases and J 5 bases; bases outside gene matches: 3. Here the CDR3 DNA reads TGCGCCAGCAGCGTAGGGACAGAAAACATTCAGTACTTC. As protein: CASSVGTENIQYF.

The V gene is TRBV27, the J gene TRBJ2-3; D ambiguous. V shed 2 bases and J shed 2 bases, with 8 bases lying between them. The CDR3 extends over 14 amino acids. CDR1 is MNHEY, CDR2 SMNVEV, per germline (reference sequence). The CDR3 DNA follows: TGTGCCAGCAGTTTACCCTCCTTCACAGATACGCAGTATTTT. Translation gives CASSLPSFTDTQYF.

The genes are TRBV5-6 and TRBJ2-7; TRBD2 agrees at 7 bases. The germline CDR1 and CDR2 sequences are SGHDT and YYEEEE. The CDR3 has 16 amino acids. Trimming took 0 bases from V and 0 from J; bases not matched to a gene: 6. The CDR3 protein is CASSLAGGLSSYEQYF. The CDR3, as DNA: TGTGCCAGCAGCTTGGCGGGGGGTCTGAGCTCCTACGAGCAGTACTTC.

The chain employs TRBV7-3 and TRBJ1-2; the match to TRBD1 covers 8 bases. Trimming cost V 3 bases and J 7 bases; bases outside gene matches: 4. CDR1 and CDR2 (germline): SGHTA, FQGTGA. The CDR3 runs to 13 residues. The CDR3 region has the DNA TGTGCCAGCAGCTTCCTGCAGGGGGCTGGCTACACCTTC. Translation: CASSFLQGAGYTF. Filled out from reference TRBV7-3 and TRBJ1-2, the complete variable domain reads GAGVSQTPSNKVTEKGKYVELRCDPISGHTALYWYRQSLGQGPEFLIYFQGTGAADDSGLPNDRFFAVRPEGSVSTLKIQRTERGDSAVYLCASSFLQGAGYTFGSGTRLTVV.

The chain recombines TRBV7-2 with TRBJ1-4; D is perhaps TRBD1 (5 bases). Germline V gene sequence: CDR1 SGHTA, CDR2 FQGNSA. The CDR3 totals 15 residues. V gave up 5 bases and J gave up 5 bases, with 15 bases separating them. Here the CDR3 DNA reads TGTGCCAGCAGCGAAGACAGCACAATAAATGAAAAACTGTTTTTT. It yields the protein CASSEDSTINEKLFF.

This chain's CDR3 is CASSLAGAPGYGYTF. The CDR3 DNA sequence: TGTGCCAGCAGTTTGGCGGGGGCGCCGGGCTATGGCTACACCTTC. V usage is TRBV28 and J usage is TRBJ1-2; possible D gene TRBD1, 6 bases. The V gene lost 3 bases and the J gene lost 4 bases, with 15 bases spanning the gap. The germline gives CDR1 MDHEN, CDR2 SYDVKM. The CDR3 is made up of 15 amino acids.

In its sample, this clone was seen a few times. This chain links TRBV15 with TRBJ2-7, with TRBD2 identical over 13 bases. With 8 bases clipped from V and 2 bases from J, the junction kept 0 bases outside the gene matches. The V gene's germline CDR1 is LNHNV and CDR2 YYDKDF (reference sequence). This CDR3 comprises 13 residues. CDR3 protein: CATGTSGAYEQYF. CDR3 DNA sequence: TGTGCCACCGGGACTAGCGGGGCCTACGAGCAGTACTTC.

This clone was observed once. The chain has TRBV18 and TRBJ1-1; the D gene is possibly TRBD1 (5 bases). CDR3 length equals 15 residues. The germline V and J ends were trimmed by 0 bases and 4 bases, with 12 bases remaining between them. Germline V gene data show CDR1 as KGHSH and CDR2 as LQKENI. CDR3 in DNA: TGTGCCAGCTCACCACCCCAGGGAGGCGGCACTGAAGCTTTCTTT. It yields the protein CASSPPQGGGTEAFF.

The gene calls are TRBV7-9 and TRBJ2-7; TRBD1 matches at 9 bases. Losses at the gene ends were 5 bases for V and 1 base for J; bases not matched to a gene: 6. The length of the CDR3 is 15 residues. Per the germline V gene, CDR1 is SEHNR and CDR2 is FQNEAQ (reference sequence). The CDR3 DNA reads as TGTGCCAGCAGCGTACCGGGACAGGGATCCTACGAGCAGTACTTC. Protein sequence: CASSVPGQGSYEQYF. Filled out from reference TRBV7-9 and TRBJ2-7, the complete variable domain reads DTGVSQNPRHKITKRGQNVTFRCDPISEHNRLYWYRQTLGQGPEFLTYFQNEAQLEKSRLLSDRFSAERPKGSFSTLEIQRTEQGDSAMYLCASSVPGQGSYEQYFGPGTRLTVT.